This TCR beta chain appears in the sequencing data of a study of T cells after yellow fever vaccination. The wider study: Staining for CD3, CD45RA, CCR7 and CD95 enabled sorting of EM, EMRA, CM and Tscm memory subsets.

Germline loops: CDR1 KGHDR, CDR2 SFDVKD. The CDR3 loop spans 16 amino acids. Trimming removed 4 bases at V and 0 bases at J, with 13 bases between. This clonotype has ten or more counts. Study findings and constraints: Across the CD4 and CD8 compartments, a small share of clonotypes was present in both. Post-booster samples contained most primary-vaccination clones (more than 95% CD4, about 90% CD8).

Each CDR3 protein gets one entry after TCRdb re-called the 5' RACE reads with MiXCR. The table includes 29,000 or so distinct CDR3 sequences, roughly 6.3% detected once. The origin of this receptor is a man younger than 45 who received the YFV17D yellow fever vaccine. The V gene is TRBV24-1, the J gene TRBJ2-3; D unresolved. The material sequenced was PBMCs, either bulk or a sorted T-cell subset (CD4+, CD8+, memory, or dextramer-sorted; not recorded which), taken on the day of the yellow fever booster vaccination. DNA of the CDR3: TGTGCCACCAGTGACCCCTCCGGCGACAGCACAGATACGCAGTATTTT. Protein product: CATSDPSGDSTDTQYF.